Listed below are T cell receptor beta chains from one sample, sequenced in a study of cytomegalovirus exposure and HLA in healthy donors. Assay used: immunoSEQ multiplex PCR; TCRdb lists only in-frame clones, some missing. The table lists about 130,000 clones, roughly 70% of them singletons. The specimen sequenced was PBMCs. All receptors come from a man in his forties in good health and CMV-seropositive. CDR3s include the opening cysteine and the closing phenylalanine or tryptophan. The D gene is left open where the match is weak. Where a row states a size, it is once, few, many or the class of an expanded clone; other rows omit it.

v_gene,abundance,j_gene,d_gene,CDR3aa,CDR3nt
TRBV11-2,.,TRBJ2-1,TRBD2,CASSQTSGRIYEQFF,TGTGCCAGCAGCCAGACTAGCGGGAGAATCTATGAGCAGTTCTTC
TRBV19,few,TRBJ2-7,TRBD1,CASSIFPGQGLYEQYF,TGTGCCAGTAGTATCTTCCCCGGACAGGGCCTCTACGAGCAGTACTTC
TRBV7-9,.,TRBJ2-5,TRBD1,CASSLVGTGKETQYF,TGTGCCAGCAGCTTAGTTGGGACAGGGAAAGAGACCCAGTACTTC
TRBV28,.,TRBJ2-2,TRBD1,CASSQTGGGGELFF,TGTGCCAGCAGTCAGACAGGGGGAGGCGGGGAGCTGTTTTTT
TRBV18,few,TRBJ2-7,.,CASSPLPPRVHEQYF,TGTGCCAGCTCACCACTCCCCCCCCGGGTCCACGAGCAGTACTTC
TRBV9,.,TRBJ1-2,TRBD1,CASSADLQGQGMGGYTF,TGTGCCAGCAGCGCCGACCTTCAGGGACAGGGAATGGGCGGCTACACCTTC
TRBV28,.,TRBJ2-5,TRBD2,CSGASGKETQYF,TGTTCGGGAGCTAGCGGAAAAGAGACCCAGTACTTC
TRBV6-5,.,TRBJ2-1,TRBD2,CASSWIAGGRNEQFF,TGTGCCAGCAGTTGGATAGCGGGGGGGCGGAATGAGCAGTTCTTC
TRBV28,.,TRBJ2-7,.,CASEGGSSYEQYF,TGTGCCAGTGAGGGGGGGAGCTCCTACGAGCAGTACTTC
TRBV6-4,few,TRBJ2-1,.,CASSDSKQEGSQQFF,TGTGCCAGCAGTGACTCGAAACAGGAGGGGAGTCAGCAGTTCTTC
TRBV7-9,.,TRBJ2-1,TRBD2,CASGERTSGDNEQFF,TGTGCCAGCGGGGAACGGACTAGCGGAGACAATGAGCAGTTCTTC
TRBV9,.,TRBJ1-1,TRBD1,CASSPGTGGILNTEAFF,TGTGCCAGCTCCCCTGGGACAGGGGGCATATTGAACACTGAAGCTTTCTTT
TRBV19,.,TRBJ2-7,.,CASTSDQTYEQYF,TGTGCCAGTACAAGCGACCAGACCTACGAGCAGTACTTC
TRBV28,.,TRBJ2-7,TRBD1,CASSVGTGTGEQYF,TGTGCCAGCAGCGTCGGGACAGGGACAGGCGAGCAGTACTTC
TRBV6-1,.,TRBJ2-7,TRBD1,CASSGPGQDSYEQYF,TGTGCCAGCAGTGGACCGGGACAGGACTCCTACGAGCAGTACTTC
TRBV28,.,TRBJ1-1,TRBD1,CASSFWTGDPEAFF,TGTGCCAGCAGTTTTTGGACAGGGGACCCTGAAGCTTTCTTT
TRBV2,.,TRBJ2-1,.,CASSEARAGEQFF,TGTGCCAGCAGTGAAGCGCGAGCTGGTGAGCAGTTCTTC
TRBV27,.,TRBJ2-7,TRBD1,CASSFAGQGDVYEQYF,TGTGCCAGCAGTTTTGCGGGACAGGGGGACGTCTACGAGCAGTACTTC
TRBV27,.,TRBJ2-1,.,CASTTGAGGNEQFF,TGTGCCAGCACTACAGGGGCCGGGGGAAATGAGCAGTTCTTC
TRBV7-2,.,TRBJ2-7,.,CASTPGGLPYEQYF,TGTGCCAGCACCCCCGGGGGGCTTCCCTACGAGCAGTACTTC
TRBV4-2,few,TRBJ2-1,TRBD2,CASTLGGDESRNEQFF,TGTGCCAGCACCCTGGGGGGGGATGAATCTAGGAATGAGCAGTTCTTC
TRBV6-1,.,TRBJ2-1,.,CASSEDVWGRGEQFF,TGTGCCAGCAGTGAAGATGTGTGGGGCCGCGGTGAGCAGTTCTTC
TRBV7-5,.,TRBJ1-2,.,CVRSLVLGRPMNGYTF,TGTGTCAGAAGCTTAGTTTTGGGCAGACCGATGAATGGCTACACCTTC
TRBV27,.,TRBJ2-3,.,CASSPQGLPDTQYF,TGTGCCAGCAGTCCCCAAGGACTCCCAGATACGCAGTATTTT
TRBV9,few,TRBJ1-1,TRBD1,CASSVATGQADF,TGTGCCAGCAGCGTAGCTACGGGACAGGCGGACTTT
TRBV27,once,TRBJ2-5,TRBD1,CASSSTQGVGTQYF,TGTGCCAGCAGTTCGACCCAGGGGGTCGGGACCCAGTACTTC
TRBV28,.,TRBJ2-1,.,CASFDEGSYNEQFF,TGTGCCAGTTTCGACGAGGGCTCCTACAATGAGCAGTTCTTC
TRBV5-4,.,TRBJ2-7,TRBD1,CASSPGQAPIIYEQYF,TGTGCCAGCAGCCCCGGACAGGCACCGATCATTTACGAGCAGTACTTC
TRBV6-1,.,TRBJ1-5,.,CASSVTTDNNQPQHF,TGTGCCAGCAGCGTCACGACAGATAACAATCAGCCCCAGCATTTT
TRBV4-1,.,TRBJ2-7,TRBD1,CASSQATGGSYEQYF,TGCGCCAGCAGCCAGGCGACAGGGGGCTCCTACGAGCAGTACTTC
TRBV7-2,.,TRBJ2-5,.,CASSPRREETQYF,TGTGCCAGCAGCCCCCGACGGGAAGAGACCCAGTACTTC
TRBV7-9,.,TRBJ1-3,.,CASSLARSGWGNTIYF,TGTGCCAGCAGCTTAGCGCGTTCAGGGTGGGGAAACACCATATATTTT
TRBV27,.,TRBJ2-1,.,CASSLLRNEQFF,TGTGCCAGCAGTTTACTTCGCAATGAGCAGTTCTTC
TRBV25-1,.,TRBJ2-7,.,CASSDSRSYEQYF,TGTGCCAGCAGCGACAGCCGCTCCTACGAGCAGTACTTC
TRBV29-1,.,TRBJ2-2,TRBD1,CSVYGGTGGWTGELFF,TGCAGCGTTTACGGGGGGACAGGGGGCTGGACCGGGGAGCTGTTTTTT
TRBV5-4,.,TRBJ2-3,TRBD1,CASSSYRQGRDTDTQYF,TGTGCCAGCAGCTCCTACAGACAGGGTAGAGACACAGATACGCAGTATTTT
TRBV6-5,once,TRBJ1-4,TRBD1,CASGGTATNEKLFF,TGTGCCAGCGGCGGGACAGCAACTAATGAAAAACTGTTTTTT
TRBV30,.,TRBJ1-2,TRBD1,CAIDRGQDGYTF,TGTGCCATCGACAGGGGACAGGATGGCTACACCTTC
TRBV6-1,once,TRBJ2-7,TRBD2,CASSDSREGHEQYF,TGTGCCAGCAGTGATTCGCGGGAGGGCCACGAGCAGTACTTC
TRBV30,few,TRBJ2-7,TRBD2,CAWSELPPSGPRREQYF,TGTGCCTGGAGCGAACTTCCCCCTAGCGGGCCGAGGAGGGAGCAGTACTTC
TRBV6-5,.,TRBJ2-5,TRBD1,CASSYSGTGGRETQYF,TGTGCCAGCAGTTACTCCGGGACAGGGGGCCGGGAGACCCAGTACTTC
TRBV5-1,once,TRBJ2-1,TRBD2,CASSSDPREGSRANEQFF,TGCGCCAGCAGCTCCGACCCTCGGGAGGGGAGTAGGGCCAATGAGCAGTTCTTC
TRBV5-5,.,TRBJ2-7,.,CASSVTGSYEQYF,TGTGCCAGCAGCGTGACAGGTTCCTACGAGCAGTACTTC
TRBV7-9,.,TRBJ1-2,.,CASSLESVAGYGYTF,TGTGCCAGCAGCTTAGAGTCGGTTGCAGGGTATGGCTACACCTTC
TRBV6-6,.,TRBJ2-2,.,CASNRLAGELFF,TGTGCCAGCAACCGACTAGCCGGGGAGCTGTTTTTT
TRBV6-1,once,TRBJ2-7,TRBD1,CASSGTGRSYEQYF,TGTGCCAGCAGTGGGACAGGGCGCTCCTACGAGCAGTACTTC
TRBV6-1,once,TRBJ2-7,.,CASSGASYEQYF,TGTGCCAGCAGTGGGGCCTCCTACGAGCAGTACTTC
TRBV7-9,.,TRBJ2-1,.,CCSSLVTPRETNEQFF,TGTTGCAGCAGCTTAGTAACACCGCGGGAAACTAATGAGCAGTTCTTC
TRBV5-1,.,TRBJ2-1,TRBD1,CASCRDRSFDEQFF,TGCGCCAGCTGCCGGGACAGAAGTTTTGATGAGCAGTTCTTC